Each of the 5 T cell receptor beta chains below was sequenced from the same sample in a study of cytomegalovirus exposure and HLA in healthy donors. The study ran its PCR with 60 Vbeta and 13 Jbeta primers. Measured with immunoSEQ multiplex PCR; TCRdb has only the in-frame clones, and not every one. The sample comprises roughly 120,000 clones, 60% to 75% of which are singletons, and around 3.9% rests with the top ten. The sample was PBMCs. These receptors were taken from a woman aged 45-65 years in good health and CMV-seropositive.

This clone was detected only once. This chain uses TRBV6-5 with TRBJ1-4; TRBD1 aligns across 7 bases. Trimming cost V 0 bases and J 8 bases; bases outside gene matches: 6. The germline V gene has CDR1 MNHEY and CDR2 SVGAGI. The CDR3 length is 15 residues. This chain's CDR3 is CASSYSKGGGEKLFF. CDR3 nucleotides: TGTGCCAGCAGTTACTCGAAAGGGGGCGGCGAAAAACTGTTTTTT.

V usage is TRBV7-8 and J usage is TRBJ2-7, with TRBD1 as a possible D gene (6 bases). The CDR3 spans 14 residues. V lost 5 bases to trimming and J lost 6 bases, with 17 bases between them. Germline V gene sequence: CDR1 SGHVS, CDR2 FQNEAQ. This CDR3 is CASSLSPGALEQYF. Here the CDR3 DNA reads TGTGCCAGCAGCCTAAGCCCAGGGGCCCTCGAGCAGTACTTC. Looking up the rest from reference TRBV7-8 and TRBJ2-7 gives the full variable domain: GAGVSQSPRYKVAKRGQDVALRCDPISGHVSLFWYQQALGQGPEFLTYFQNEAQLDKSGLPSDRFFAERPEGSVSTLKIQRTQQEDSAVYLCASSLSPGALEQYFGPGTRLTVT.

The J gene is TRBJ2-1, the V gene TRBV7-9; 8 bases agree with TRBD2. J was trimmed by 9 bases and V by 6 bases; bases with no gene match: 16. Germline V lookup: CDR1 SEHNR, CDR2 FQNEAQ (reference sequence). The CDR3 loop spans 16 amino acids. In nucleotides, the CDR3 is TGTGCCAGCAGATCACCTCCGGGACTAGTAGTTACTGAGCAGTTCTTC. Protein product: CASRSPPGLVVTEQFF.

The chain is built from TRBV19 and TRBJ1-1, with D tentatively TRBD1 (5 bases). The CDR3 loop spans 14 amino acids. Germline lookup yields CDR1 LNHDA and CDR2 SQIVND (reference sequence). V was shortened by 2 bases and J by 3 bases, with 10 bases between the two germline ends. The CDR3: CASSIRSTDTEAFF. The CDR3 DNA reads as TGTGCCAGTAGTATACGCTCGACAGACACTGAAGCTTTCTTT.

The chain joins TRBV5-4 to TRBJ2-5; D not certain. The length of the CDR3 is 13 residues. Germline V lookup: CDR1 SGHNT, CDR2 YYREEE (reference sequence). Trimming removed 0 bases at V and 1 base at J, with 4 bases between. The CDR3 coding sequence is TGTGCCAGCAGCTTGGTCTCCCAAGAGACCCAGTACTTC. Protein product: CASSLVSQETQYF.